What follows is one T cell receptor (beta chain) and its context. It has no known antigen specificity. Base qualities are missing; no much larger clone stands one base away. The treatment or condition label of this sample denotes: allogeneic hematopoietic cell transplantation with graft depleted of TCRalphabeta T cells and CD19 B cells. The children who served as transplant recipients had been given grafts of TCRalphabeta/CD19-depleted allogeneic hematopoietic cells. These data come from a study of T-cell reconstitution after alpha-beta-depleted transplantation in children (dated by TCRdb to about 2016). For the study in its entirety: The study quantitatively tracked T-cell immune reconstitution after TCRalphabeta/CD19-depleted allogeneic hematopoietic cell transplantation in children using TCR repertoire profiling.

On the study overall, not on this receptor specifically: Over subsequent months, a decline in hyperexpanded clone frequencies was noted, and after one year, T-cell counts and TCRbeta diversity were mostly ascribed to newly produced T cells. Apparently early alphabetaT-cell count recovery about two months after transplant reportedly relied on only several hundred rapidly expanded clones derived from non-depleted graft cells. In some patients, the high TCRbeta diversity seen at day 60 was put down to recipient T cells and intrathymic progenitors that had survived conditioning.

Receptors were amplified or captured by PCR. Sequencing took place on an Illumina HiSeq 2500. Molecular barcoding was employed in the preparation of TCR libraries, with unique molecular identifiers being used to normalize TCRbeta repertoire quantification. The raw public reads went through TCRdb reprocessing: fastp at Q25, MiXCR clone calling, in-frame beta chains kept. Under each unique CDR3 protein, matching rows form one entry showing the most common genes and DNA. The sample table shows roughly 790,000 distinct CDR3 sequences, and about 15% are seen once. The ten largest make up just under 5% of the sample. Reading from cysteine to phenylalanine, the CDR3 counts 15 amino acids. CDR3 DNA only is kept here, 45 bases in frame from base 1. Reading the germline V gene gives CDR1 SGHRS and CDR2 YFSETQ. V has 1 base trimmed and J has 5 bases trimmed; junction bases matching no gene number 2.

The receptor was isolated from a male patient younger than 18 who had a stem cell transplant for acute lymphoblastic leukemia, so the T cells may come from the graft donor. The V and J segments used are TRBV5-1 and TRBJ2-2; TRBD2 fits 10 bases in the junction. The sample here was PBMCs, mostly from graft donor cells, taken 360 days after TCRalphabeta/CD19-depleted stem cell transplant. The sequence in DNA is TGCGCCAGCAGCTTGCCACTAGCGGGAACCGGGGAGCTGTTTTTT. It translates to CASSLPLAGTGELFF.